The 12 T cell receptor beta chains in this list originate from one sample, sequenced in a study of identical twins. Each CDR3 protein gets one entry after TCRdb re-called the 5' RACE reads with MiXCR. The profile shows approximately 230,000 distinct CDR3 sequences, 5% to 7% of them singletons. These sequences were also reported in another study, on T cells expressing NK-cell markers.

The sample consisted of CD8+ T cells sorted from blood. The receptor set was obtained from a woman younger than 30 in good health.

This chain joins TRBV13 and TRBJ2-7; the match to TRBD2 covers 9 bases. This CDR3 spans 13 amino acids. V was pared by 5 bases and J by 6 bases, with 5 bases of the junction left unmatched. The V gene's germline CDR1 is PRHDT and CDR2 FYEKMQ (reference sequence). The CDR3 is CASSPTSGGEQYF. The CDR3 DNA reads TGTGCCAGCAGCCCGACTAGCGGTGGCGAGCAGTACTTC.

The chain uses TRBV12-3 or TRBV12-4 and TRBJ1-2; possibly TRBD1 for D (5 bases). This CDR3 has 15 amino acids. V was shortened by 2 bases and J by 3 bases, with 13 bases between the two germline ends. The CDR3 bases are TGTGCCAGCAGTTTAAGCGTGCCGGGGCACTATGGCTACACCTTC. It is translated as CASSLSVPGHYGYTF.

Many counts were recorded for this clonotype. The rearrangement links TRBV24-1 to TRBJ2-3, with 12 bases aligning to TRBD2. The V gene end was trimmed by 5 bases and the J gene end by 2 bases; junction bases not matched to a gene: 4. Germline V gives CDR1 KGHDR, CDR2 SFDVKD. This CDR3 has 16 amino acids. CDR3 sequence reads: CATSAASGGDTDTQYF. The CDR3 bases are TGTGCCACCAGTGCAGCTAGCGGGGGGGACACAGATACGCAGTATTTT.

This clonotype was picked up many times. This CDR3 is CASEREGRYNEQFF. The CDR3 DNA follows: TGTGCTAGTGAAAGGGAGGGCCGTTACAATGAGCAGTTCTTC. This chain links TRBV12-5 with TRBJ2-1, with 7 bases identical to TRBD2. The CDR3 extends over 14 amino acids. Germline lookup yields CDR1 LGHNT and CDR2 FRNRAP. Trimming took 7 bases from V and 4 from J; bases not matched to a gene: 7.

This clonotype was seen a few times. The chain recombines TRBV15 with TRBJ2-3, with 7 bases identical to TRBD2. Germline trimming cut 5 bases from V and 2 bases from J; bases unmatched to any gene: 7. Germline values: CDR1 LNHNV, CDR2 YYDKDF (reference sequence). The CDR3 length is 15 residues. The CDR3 is CATSGGGTTTDTQYF. DNA of the CDR3: TGTGCCACCAGCGGGGGGGGTACTACCACAGATACGCAGTATTTT. Full variable domain (outside the CDR3, taken from reference TRBV15 and TRBJ2-3): DAMVIQNPRYQVTQFGKPVTLSCSQTLNHNVMYWYQQKSSQAPKLLFHYYDKDFNNEADTPDNFQSRRPNTSFCFLDIRSPGLGDTAMYLCATSGGGTTTDTQYFGPGTRLTVL.

This chain links TRBV15 with TRBJ2-7; the match to TRBD2 covers 7 bases. V dropped 0 bases and J dropped 2; count of bases not matched to a gene: 7. CDR3 length: 16 residues. From germline, CDR1 is LNHNV and CDR2 YYDKDF (reference sequence). CDR3 in amino acids: CATSRDRAGAAYEQYF. The CDR3 DNA reads as TGTGCCACCAGCAGAGATCGGGCGGGAGCCGCCTACGAGCAGTACTTC.

This clonotype showed up just a few times. The chain links TRBV11-2 to TRBJ2-1; 7 nucleotides agree with TRBD2. Per germline, CDR1 SGHAT and CDR2 FQNNGV. The CDR3 is 14 amino acids. V dropped 8 bases and J dropped 0; count of bases not matched to a gene: 4. The CDR3 here is CASFSGISYNEQFF. CDR3 DNA: TGTGCCAGCTTCAGCGGGATCTCCTACAATGAGCAGTTCTTC.

This chain joins TRBV27 and TRBJ2-1; 15 bases line up with TRBD2. V dropped 8 bases and J dropped 14; count of bases not matched to a gene: 7. The CDR3 has 13 residues. Germline V lookup: CDR1 MNHEY, CDR2 SMNVEV (reference sequence). The CDR3, as DNA: TGTGCCAGCGGGGGACTAGCGGGAGGAACGAAGTTCTTC. Translated: CASGGLAGGTKFF.

This clonotype came up a few times. The rearrangement links TRBV27 to TRBJ1-1, with no clear D. The CDR3 covers 15 residues. V lost 5 bases and J 1 base, leaving 14 bases between the germline ends. The germline gives CDR1 MNHEY, CDR2 SMNVEV (reference sequence). The CDR3 coding sequence is TGTGCCAGCAGTCGCCTGAGACGAGAGAACACTGAAGCTTTCTTT. Protein sequence: CASSRLRRENTEAFF.

This clonotype has a handful of counts. The chain combines TRBV27 with TRBJ2-1; D tentatively fits TRBD1 or TRBD2 (6 bases each). Germline CDR1 reads MNHEY; CDR2 reads SMNVEV (reference sequence). Trimming stripped 6 bases from V and 4 bases from J, with 16 bases between. The CDR3 contains 15 residues. CDR3 DNA: TGTGCCAGCAGAACCGGGGGCGGGAATTACAATGAGCAGTTCTTC. Amino acids: CASRTGGGNYNEQFF.

The chain couples TRBV7-9 to TRBJ1-2; 10 bases are shared with TRBD1. V lost 5 bases and J lost 5; bases outside the gene matches: 14. This CDR3 region has 17 residues. Germline V gives CDR1 SEHNR, CDR2 FQNEAQ (reference sequence). The CDR3 DNA reads as TGTGCCAGCAGCCTTTCCGGGACAGGGGCCGGAAGATATGGCTACACCTTC. This encodes CASSLSGTGAGRYGYTF.

The chain is built from TRBV9 and TRBJ2-7; tentatively, D is TRBD1 (5 bases). The CDR3 runs to 13 residues. Germline CDR1 and CDR2: SGDLS and YYNGEE. Trimming cost V 1 base and J 3 bases, with 8 bases left between them. DNA for the CDR3: TGTGCCAGCAGCGTATCAGGGCTCTACGAGCAGTACTTC. Translating it yields CASSVSGLYEQYF.